This TCR beta chain derives from a study of blood T cell repertoires in COVID-19. Using immunoSEQ multiplex PCR, the repertoire was profiled, and TCRdb retains in-frame clones only, with some absent. The sample holds roughly 250,000 clones, approximately 87% seen once. CDR3 length equals 16 residues. V lost 3 bases to trimming and J lost 2 bases; unmatched junction nucleotides: 6. CDR1 and CDR2 (germline): LNHDA, SQIVND (reference sequence). Seattle's enrolled individuals joined amid active infection and were then monitored longitudinally. The TCR originated in a woman aged 25 to 39 with COVID-19, enrolled during active disease. The chain has TRBV19 and TRBJ2-3, with TRBD2 identical over 9 bases. Sequencing was carried out using peripheral blood. The CDR3 coding sequence is TGTGCCAGTAGTATTGGGCTAGCGGGGACCACAGATACGCAGTATTTT. As protein: CASSIGLAGTTDTQYF.